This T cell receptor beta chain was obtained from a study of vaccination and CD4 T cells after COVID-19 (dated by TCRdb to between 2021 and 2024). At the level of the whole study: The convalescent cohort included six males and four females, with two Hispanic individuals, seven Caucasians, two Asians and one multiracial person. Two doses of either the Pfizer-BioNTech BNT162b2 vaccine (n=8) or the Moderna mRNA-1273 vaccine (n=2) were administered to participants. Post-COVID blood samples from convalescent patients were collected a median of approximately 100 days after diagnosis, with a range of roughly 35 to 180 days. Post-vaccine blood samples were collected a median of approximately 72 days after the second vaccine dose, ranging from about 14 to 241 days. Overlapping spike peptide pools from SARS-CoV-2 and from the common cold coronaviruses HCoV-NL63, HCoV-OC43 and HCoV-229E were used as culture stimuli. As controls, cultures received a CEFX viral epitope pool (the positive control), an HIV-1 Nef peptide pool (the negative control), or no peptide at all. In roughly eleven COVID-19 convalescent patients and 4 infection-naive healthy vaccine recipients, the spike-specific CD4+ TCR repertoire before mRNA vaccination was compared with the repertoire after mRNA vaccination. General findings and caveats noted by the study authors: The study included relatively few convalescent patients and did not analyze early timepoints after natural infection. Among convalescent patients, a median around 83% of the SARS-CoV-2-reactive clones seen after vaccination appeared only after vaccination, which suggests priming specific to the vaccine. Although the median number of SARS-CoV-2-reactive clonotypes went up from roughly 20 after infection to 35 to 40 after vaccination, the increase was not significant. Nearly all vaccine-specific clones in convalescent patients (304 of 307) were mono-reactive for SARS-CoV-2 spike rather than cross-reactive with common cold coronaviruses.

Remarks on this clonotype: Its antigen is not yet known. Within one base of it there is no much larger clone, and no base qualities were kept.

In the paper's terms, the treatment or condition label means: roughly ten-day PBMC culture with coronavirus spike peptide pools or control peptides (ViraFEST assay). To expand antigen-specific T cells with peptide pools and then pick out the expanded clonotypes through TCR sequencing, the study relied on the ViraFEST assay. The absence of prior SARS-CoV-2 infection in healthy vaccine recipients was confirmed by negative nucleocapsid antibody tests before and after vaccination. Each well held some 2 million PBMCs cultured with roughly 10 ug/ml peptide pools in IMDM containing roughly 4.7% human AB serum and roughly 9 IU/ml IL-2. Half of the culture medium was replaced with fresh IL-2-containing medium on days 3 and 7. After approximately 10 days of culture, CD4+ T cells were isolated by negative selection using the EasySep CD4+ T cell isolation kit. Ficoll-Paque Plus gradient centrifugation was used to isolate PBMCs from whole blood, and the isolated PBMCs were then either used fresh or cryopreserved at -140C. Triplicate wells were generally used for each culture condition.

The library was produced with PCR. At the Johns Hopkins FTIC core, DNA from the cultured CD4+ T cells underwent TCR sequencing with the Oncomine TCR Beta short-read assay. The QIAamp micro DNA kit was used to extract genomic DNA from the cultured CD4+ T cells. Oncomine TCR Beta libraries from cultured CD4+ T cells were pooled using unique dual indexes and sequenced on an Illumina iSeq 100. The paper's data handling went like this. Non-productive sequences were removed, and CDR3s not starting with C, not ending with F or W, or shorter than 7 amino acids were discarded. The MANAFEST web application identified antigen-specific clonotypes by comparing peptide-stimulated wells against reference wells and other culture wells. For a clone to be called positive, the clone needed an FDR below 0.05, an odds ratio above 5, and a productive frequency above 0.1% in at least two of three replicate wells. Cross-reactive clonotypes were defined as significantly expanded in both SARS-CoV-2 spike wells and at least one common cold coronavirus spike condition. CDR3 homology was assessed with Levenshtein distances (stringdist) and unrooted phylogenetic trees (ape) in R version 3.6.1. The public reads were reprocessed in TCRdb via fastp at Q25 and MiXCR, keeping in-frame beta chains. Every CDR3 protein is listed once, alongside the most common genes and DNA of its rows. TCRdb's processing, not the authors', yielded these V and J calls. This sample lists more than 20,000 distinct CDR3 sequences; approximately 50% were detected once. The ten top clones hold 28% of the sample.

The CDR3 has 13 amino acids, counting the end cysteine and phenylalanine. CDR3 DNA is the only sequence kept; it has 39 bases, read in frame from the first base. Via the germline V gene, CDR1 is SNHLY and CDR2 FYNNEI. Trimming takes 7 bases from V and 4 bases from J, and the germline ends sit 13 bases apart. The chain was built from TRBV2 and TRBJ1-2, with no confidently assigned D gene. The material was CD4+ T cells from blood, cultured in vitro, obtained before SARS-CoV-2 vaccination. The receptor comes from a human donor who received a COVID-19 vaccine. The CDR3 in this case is CASILTTVYGYTF. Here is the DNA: TGTGCCAGCATTCTGACCACCGTCTATGGCTACACCTTC.